The T cell receptor beta chain described here comes from a study of cytomegalovirus exposure and HLA in healthy donors. Study-level findings and limits: Usually a TCR sequence was rare, but some public TCRs were found in many donors. An analysis was carried out at a later point. It showed that HLA-associated TCR beta chains were more clonally expanded than equally common non-associated chains.

V lost 4 bases, J lost 3 bases, and 14 bases lay in between. Looked up from germline, CDR1 is SGHDT and CDR2 is YYEEEE. This CDR3 contains 14 residues. The PCR made use of 60 Vbeta and 13 Jbeta primers. In the original analysis: In a later analysis, some 11 million of 65 million to 80 million unique beta chains occurred in at least two donors. Produced via immunoSEQ multiplex PCR; TCRdb's table is partial and in-frame only. V and J calls and clone size are given by that table; D and trimming were obtained from the DNA. The data contain under 300,000 clones, 80% to 95% of them singletons. On this clone: Its specificity is unknown.

This TCR came from a girl aged 2 to 9 in good health and CMV-seronegative. Sequencing was performed on PBMCs. V and J are TRBV5-6 and TRBJ2-7; possibly TRBD2 for D (6 bases). The CDR3 region has the DNA TGTGCCAGCAGCGGTAGGGACTCCCTCTACGAGCAGTACTTC. Amino acids: CASSGRDSLYEQYF.